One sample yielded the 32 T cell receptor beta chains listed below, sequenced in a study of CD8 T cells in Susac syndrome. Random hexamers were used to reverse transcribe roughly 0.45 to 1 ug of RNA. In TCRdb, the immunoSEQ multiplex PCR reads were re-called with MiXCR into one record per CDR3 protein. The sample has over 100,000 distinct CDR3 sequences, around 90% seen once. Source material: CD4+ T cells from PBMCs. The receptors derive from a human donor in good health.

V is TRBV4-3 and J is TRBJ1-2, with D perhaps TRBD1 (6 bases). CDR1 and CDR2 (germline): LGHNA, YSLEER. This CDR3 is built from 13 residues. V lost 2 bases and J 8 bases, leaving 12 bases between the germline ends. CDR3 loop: CASSQRGQWGYTF. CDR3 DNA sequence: TGCGCCAGCAGCCAACGGGGGCAATGGGGCTACACCTTC.

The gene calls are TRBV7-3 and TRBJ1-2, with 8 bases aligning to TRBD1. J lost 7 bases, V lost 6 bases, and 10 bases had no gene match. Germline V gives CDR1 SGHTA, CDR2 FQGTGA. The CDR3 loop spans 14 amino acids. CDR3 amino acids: CASRLPGQVSGYTF. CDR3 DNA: TGTGCCAGCAGGTTACCGGGACAGGTCTCTGGCTACACCTTC.

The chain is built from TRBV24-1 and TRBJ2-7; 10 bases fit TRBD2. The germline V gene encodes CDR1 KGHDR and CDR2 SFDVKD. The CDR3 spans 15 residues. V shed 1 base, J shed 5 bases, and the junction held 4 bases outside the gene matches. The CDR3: CATSDFRLAGDEQYF. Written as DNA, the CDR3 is TGTGCCACCAGTGATTTTAGGCTAGCGGGAGACGAGCAGTACTTC.

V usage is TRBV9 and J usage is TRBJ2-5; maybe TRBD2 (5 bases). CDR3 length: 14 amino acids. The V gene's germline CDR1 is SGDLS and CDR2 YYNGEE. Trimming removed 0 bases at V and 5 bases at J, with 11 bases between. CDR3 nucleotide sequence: TGTGCCAGCAGCGTAGCGGGGAGCGCGGAGACCCAGTACTTC. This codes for CASSVAGSAETQYF.

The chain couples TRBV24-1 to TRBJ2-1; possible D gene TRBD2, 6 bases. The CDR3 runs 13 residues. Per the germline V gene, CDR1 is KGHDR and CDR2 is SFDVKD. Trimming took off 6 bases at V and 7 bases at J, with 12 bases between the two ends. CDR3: CATSLGGGNEQFF. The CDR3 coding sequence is TGTGCCACCAGTCTGGGAGGAGGGAATGAGCAGTTCTTC.

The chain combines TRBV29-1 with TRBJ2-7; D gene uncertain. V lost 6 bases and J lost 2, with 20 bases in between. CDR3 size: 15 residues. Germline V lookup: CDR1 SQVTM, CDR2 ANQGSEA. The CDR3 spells CSVMSLRASAYEQYF. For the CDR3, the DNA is TGCAGCGTAATGAGCCTGAGAGCATCGGCCTACGAGCAGTACTTC.

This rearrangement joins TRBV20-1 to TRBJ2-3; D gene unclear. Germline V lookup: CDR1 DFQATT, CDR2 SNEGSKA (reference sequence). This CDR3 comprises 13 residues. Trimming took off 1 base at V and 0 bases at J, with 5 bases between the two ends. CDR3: CSARAASTDTQYF. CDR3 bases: TGCAGTGCTAGAGCGGCTAGCACAGATACGCAGTATTTT.

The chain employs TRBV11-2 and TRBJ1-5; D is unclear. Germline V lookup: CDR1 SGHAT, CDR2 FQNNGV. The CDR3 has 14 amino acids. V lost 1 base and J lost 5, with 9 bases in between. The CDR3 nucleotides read TGTGCCAGCAGCTTAGTGGGAGTGGATCAGCCCCAGCATTTT. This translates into CASSLVGVDQPQHF.

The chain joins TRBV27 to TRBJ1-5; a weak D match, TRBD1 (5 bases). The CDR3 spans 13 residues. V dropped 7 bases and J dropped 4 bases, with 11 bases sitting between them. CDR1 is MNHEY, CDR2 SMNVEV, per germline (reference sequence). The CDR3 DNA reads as TGTGCCAGCACCCCGGGACGGAATCAGCCCCAGCATTTT. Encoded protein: CASTPGRNQPQHF.

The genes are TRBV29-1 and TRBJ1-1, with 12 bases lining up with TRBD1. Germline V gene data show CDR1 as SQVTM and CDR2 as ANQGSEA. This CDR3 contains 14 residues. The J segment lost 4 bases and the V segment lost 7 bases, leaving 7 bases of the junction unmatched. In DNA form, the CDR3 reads TGCAGCGCTGCGGGACAGGGGGCGGGCACTGAAGCTTTCTTT. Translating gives CSAAGQGAGTEAFF.

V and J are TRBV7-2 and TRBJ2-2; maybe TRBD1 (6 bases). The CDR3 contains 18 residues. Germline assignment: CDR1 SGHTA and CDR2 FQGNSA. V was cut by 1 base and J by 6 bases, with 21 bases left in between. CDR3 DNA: TGTGCCAGCAGCTTAGGCCCGACAGGATTAGGCTCAGCCGGGGAGCTGTTTTTT. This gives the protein CASSLGPTGLGSAGELFF. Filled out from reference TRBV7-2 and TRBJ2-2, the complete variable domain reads GAGVSQSPSNKVTEKGKDVELRCDPISGHTALYWYRQSLGQGLEFLIYFQGNSAPDKSGLPSDRFSAERTGGSVSTLTIQRTQQEDSAVYLCASSLGPTGLGSAGELFFGEGSRLTVL.

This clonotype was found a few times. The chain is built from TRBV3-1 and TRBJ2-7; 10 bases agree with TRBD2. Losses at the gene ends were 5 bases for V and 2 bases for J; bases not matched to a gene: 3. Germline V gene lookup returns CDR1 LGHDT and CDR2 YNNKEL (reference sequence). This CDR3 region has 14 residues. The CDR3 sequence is CASSLAGGAYEQYF. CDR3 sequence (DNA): TGTGCCAGCAGCTTAGCGGGAGGCGCCTACGAGCAGTACTTC.

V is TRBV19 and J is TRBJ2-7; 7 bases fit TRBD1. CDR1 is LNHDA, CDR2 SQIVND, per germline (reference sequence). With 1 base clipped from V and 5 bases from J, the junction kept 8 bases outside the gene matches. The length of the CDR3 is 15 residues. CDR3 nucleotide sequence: TGTGCCAGTAGTATAGGGTACAGGGGCATCGACGAGCAGTACTTC. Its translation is CASSIGYRGIDEQYF.

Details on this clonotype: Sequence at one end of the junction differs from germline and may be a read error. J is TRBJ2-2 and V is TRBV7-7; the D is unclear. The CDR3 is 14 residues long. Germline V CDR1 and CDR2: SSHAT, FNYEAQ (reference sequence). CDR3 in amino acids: CASSLETLTGELFF. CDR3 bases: TGTGCTAGCAGCTTAGAAACTCTAACCGGGGAGCTGTTTTTT.

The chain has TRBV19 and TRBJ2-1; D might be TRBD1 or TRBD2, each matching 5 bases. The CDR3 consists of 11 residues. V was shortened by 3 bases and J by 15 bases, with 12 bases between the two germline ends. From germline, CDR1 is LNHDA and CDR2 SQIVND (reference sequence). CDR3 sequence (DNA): TGTGCCAGTAGTATCGGGACGGGGTGGTTCTTC. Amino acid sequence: CASSIGTGWFF.

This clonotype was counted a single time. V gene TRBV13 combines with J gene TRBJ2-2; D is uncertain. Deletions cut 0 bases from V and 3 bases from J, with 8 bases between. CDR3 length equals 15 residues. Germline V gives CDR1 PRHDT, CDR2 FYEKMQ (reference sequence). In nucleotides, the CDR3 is TGTGCCAGCAGCTTAGGGGCCGCGTACACCGGGGAGCTGTTTTTT. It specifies CASSLGAAYTGELFF.

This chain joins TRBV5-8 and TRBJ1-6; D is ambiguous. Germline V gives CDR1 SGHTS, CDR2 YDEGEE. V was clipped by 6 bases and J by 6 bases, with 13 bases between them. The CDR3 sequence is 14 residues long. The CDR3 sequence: CASKDRNLNSPLHF. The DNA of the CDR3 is TGTGCCAGCAAGGACCGCAACCTTAATTCACCCCTCCACTTT.

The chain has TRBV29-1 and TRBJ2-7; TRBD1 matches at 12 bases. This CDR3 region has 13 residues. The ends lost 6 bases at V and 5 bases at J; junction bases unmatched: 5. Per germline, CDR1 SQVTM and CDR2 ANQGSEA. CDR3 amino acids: CSVRDRGRDEQYF. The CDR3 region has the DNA TGCAGCGTCCGGGACAGGGGGCGGGACGAGCAGTACTTC.

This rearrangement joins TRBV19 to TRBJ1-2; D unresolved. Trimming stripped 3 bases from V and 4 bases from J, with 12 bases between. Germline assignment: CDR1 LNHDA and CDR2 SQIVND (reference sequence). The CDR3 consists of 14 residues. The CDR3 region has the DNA TGTGCCAGTAGTATCTACGGAGCGTTCTATGGCTACACCTTC. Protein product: CASSIYGAFYGYTF.

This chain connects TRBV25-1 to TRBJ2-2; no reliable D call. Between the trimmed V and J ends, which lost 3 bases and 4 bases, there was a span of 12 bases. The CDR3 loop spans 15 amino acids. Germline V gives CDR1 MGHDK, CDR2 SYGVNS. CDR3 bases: TGTGCCAGCAGTGAGTCCCTAGGGCCCACCGGGGAGCTGTTTTTT. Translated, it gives CASSESLGPTGELFF.

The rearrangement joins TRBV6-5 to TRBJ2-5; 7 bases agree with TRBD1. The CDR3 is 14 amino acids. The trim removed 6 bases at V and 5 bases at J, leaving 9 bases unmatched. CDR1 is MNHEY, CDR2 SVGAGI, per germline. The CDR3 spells CASSNTGVVETQYF. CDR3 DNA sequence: TGTGCCAGCAGCAACACAGGGGTGGTGGAGACCCAGTACTTC.

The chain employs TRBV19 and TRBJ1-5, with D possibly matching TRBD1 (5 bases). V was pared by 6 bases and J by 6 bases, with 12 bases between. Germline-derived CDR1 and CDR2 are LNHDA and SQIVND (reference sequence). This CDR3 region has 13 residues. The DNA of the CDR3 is TGTGCCAGTAGCAGCAGGGCTGGTCAGCCCCAGCATTTT. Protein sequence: CASSSRAGQPQHF.

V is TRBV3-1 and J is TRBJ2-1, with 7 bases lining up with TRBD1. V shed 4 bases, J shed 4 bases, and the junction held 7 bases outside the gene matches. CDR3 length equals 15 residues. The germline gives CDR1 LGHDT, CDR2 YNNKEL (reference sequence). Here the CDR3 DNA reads TGTGCCAGCAGCCCAGCAAGGGGGCGATACAATGAGCAGTTCTTC. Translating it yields CASSPARGRYNEQFF.

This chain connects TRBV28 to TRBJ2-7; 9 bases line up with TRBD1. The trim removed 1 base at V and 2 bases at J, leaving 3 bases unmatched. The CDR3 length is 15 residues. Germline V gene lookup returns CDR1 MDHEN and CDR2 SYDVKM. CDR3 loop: CASSLSGQGTYEQYF. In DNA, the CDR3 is TGTGCCAGCAGTTTATCCGGACAGGGGACCTACGAGCAGTACTTC.

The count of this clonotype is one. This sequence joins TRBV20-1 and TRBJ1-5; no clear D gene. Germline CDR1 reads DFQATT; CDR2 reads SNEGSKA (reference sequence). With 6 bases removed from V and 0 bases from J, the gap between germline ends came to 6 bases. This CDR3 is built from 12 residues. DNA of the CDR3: TGCAGTGCAGGGCTTAGCAATCAGCCCCAGCATTTT. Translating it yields CSAGLSNQPQHF.

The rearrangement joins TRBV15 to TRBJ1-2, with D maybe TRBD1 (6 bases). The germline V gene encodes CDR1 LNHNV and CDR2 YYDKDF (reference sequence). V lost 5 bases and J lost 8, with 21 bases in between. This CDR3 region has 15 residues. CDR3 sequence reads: CATSHTGAPTEGYTF. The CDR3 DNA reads TGTGCCACCAGCCACACGGGGGCCCCCACGGAGGGCTACACCTTC.

The CDR3 loop is CASSPRPTSGGPQTYNEQFF. The CDR3 DNA reads as TGCGCCAGCAGCCCCCGACCGACTAGCGGGGGACCTCAAACCTACAATGAGCAGTTCTTC. This chain uses TRBV5-1 with TRBJ2-1; 12 bases map to TRBD2. The CDR3 runs to 20 residues. J was trimmed by 2 bases and V by 4 bases; bases with no gene match: 16. The germline V gene has CDR1 SGHRS and CDR2 YFSETQ.

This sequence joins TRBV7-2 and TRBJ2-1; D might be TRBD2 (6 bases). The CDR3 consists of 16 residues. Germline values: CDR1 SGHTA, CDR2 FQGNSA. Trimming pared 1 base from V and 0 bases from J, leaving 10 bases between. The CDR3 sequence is CASSLGAGLSYNEQFF. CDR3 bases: TGTGCCAGCAGCTTAGGGGCGGGGCTCTCCTACAATGAGCAGTTCTTC.

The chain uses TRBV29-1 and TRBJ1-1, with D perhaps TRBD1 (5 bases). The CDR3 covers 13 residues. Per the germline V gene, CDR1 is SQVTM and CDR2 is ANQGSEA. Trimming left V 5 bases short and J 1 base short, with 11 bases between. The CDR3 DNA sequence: TGCAGCGTTCTACGGGGGGAGAACACTGAAGCTTTCTTT. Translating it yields CSVLRGENTEAFF.

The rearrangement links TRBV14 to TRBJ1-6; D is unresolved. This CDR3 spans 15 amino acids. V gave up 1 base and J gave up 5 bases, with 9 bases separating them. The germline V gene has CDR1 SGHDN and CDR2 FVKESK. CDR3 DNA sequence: TGTGCCAGCAGCCAAGGGCCGCCCGATAATTCACCCCTCCACTTT. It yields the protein CASSQGPPDNSPLHF.

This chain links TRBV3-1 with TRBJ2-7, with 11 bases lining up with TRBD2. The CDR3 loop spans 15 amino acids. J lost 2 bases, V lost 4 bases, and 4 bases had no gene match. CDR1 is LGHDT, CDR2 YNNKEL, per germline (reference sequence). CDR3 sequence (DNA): TGTGCCAGCAGCCCAACTAGCGGGAGAGCCTACGAGCAGTACTTC. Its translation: CASSPTSGRAYEQYF.

CDR3 sequence: CASREGNGGEQFF. DNA of the CDR3: TGTGCCAGCAGGGAAGGGAACGGTGGTGAGCAGTTCTTC. The V call is TRBV7-2, the J call TRBJ2-1, with no clear D. CDR3 length equals 13 residues. V lost 6 bases to trimming and J lost 9 bases, with 15 bases between them. The V gene's germline CDR1 is SGHTA and CDR2 FQGNSA.